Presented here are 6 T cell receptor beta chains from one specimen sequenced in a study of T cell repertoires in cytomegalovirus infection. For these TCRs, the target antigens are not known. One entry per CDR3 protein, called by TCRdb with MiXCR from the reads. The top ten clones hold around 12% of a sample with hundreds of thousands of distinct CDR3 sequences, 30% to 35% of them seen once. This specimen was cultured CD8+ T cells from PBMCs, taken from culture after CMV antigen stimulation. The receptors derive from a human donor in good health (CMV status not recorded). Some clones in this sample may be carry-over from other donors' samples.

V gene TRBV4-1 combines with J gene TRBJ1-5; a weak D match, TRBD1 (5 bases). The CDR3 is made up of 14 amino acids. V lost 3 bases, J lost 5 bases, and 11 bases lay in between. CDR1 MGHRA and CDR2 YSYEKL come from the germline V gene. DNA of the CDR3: TGCGCCAGCAGCCAGGGTCGGGGGGATCAGCCCCAGCATTTT. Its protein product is CASSQGRGDQPQHF.

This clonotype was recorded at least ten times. DNA of the CDR3: TGTGCCAGCTCCCAGGCGGGGGCGAACACCGGGGAGCTGTTTTTT. Translating it yields CASSQAGANTGELFF. The chain uses TRBV6-2 or TRBV6-3 and TRBJ2-2; TRBD2 agrees at 7 bases. The junction had 6 bases not matched to a gene; V was cut back by 8 bases and J by 0 bases. Per germline, CDR1 MNHEY and CDR2 SVGEGT. The CDR3 is 15 residues long.

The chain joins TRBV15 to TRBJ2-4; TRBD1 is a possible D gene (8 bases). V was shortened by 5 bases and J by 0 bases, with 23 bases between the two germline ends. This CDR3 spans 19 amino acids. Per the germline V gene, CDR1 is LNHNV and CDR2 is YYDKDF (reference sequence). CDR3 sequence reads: CATSGQGRGVDLAKNIQYF. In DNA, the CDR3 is TGTGCCACCAGCGGACAGGGCCGGGGGGTCGATTTAGCCAAAAACATTCAGTACTTC.

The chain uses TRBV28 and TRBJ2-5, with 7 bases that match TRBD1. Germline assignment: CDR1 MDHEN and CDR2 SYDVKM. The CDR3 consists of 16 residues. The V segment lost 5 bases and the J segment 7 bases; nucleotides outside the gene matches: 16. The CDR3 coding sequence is TGTGCCAGCAGTATCGGACAGGAGTCGGACCATGGGACCCAGTACTTC. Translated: CASSIGQESDHGTQYF.

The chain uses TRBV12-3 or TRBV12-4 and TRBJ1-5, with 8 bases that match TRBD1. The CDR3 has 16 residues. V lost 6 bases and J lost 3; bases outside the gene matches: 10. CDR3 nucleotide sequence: TGTGCCAGCAGGACAGGGGCCCGGGGCTCCAATCAGCCCCAGCATTTT. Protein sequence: CASRTGARGSNQPQHF.

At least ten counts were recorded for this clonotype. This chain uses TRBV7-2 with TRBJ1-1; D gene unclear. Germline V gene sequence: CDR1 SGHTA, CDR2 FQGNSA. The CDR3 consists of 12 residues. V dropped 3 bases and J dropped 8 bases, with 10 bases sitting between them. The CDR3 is CASSFPFGEAFF. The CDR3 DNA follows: TGTGCCAGCAGCTTTCCGTTTGGAGAAGCTTTCTTT.